This entry is about one TCR beta chain. Libraries were prepared by immunoSEQ multiplex PCR; TCRdb keeps only in-frame clonotypes and omits some of them. The sample consists of 46,000 or so clones, around 78% of them appearing once. Germline values: CDR1 MNHEY, CDR2 SMNVEV (reference sequence). V was pared by 5 bases and J by 3 bases, with 9 bases of the junction left unmatched. The CDR3 is 16 residues long. These data are taken from a study of blood T cell repertoires in COVID-19. V and J are TRBV27 and TRBJ2-3, with 9 nucleotides matching TRBD1. This receptor was taken from a human donor in a cohort sampled during active COVID-19. Sequencing was done on a sample of peripheral blood. The CDR3 nucleotides read TGTGCCAGCAGTCGAGCGGGTGGACAGGGGACAGATACGCAGTATTTT. As protein: CASSRAGGQGTDTQYF.